This T cell receptor (beta chain) was obtained from a study of glioma-infiltrating T cells after dendritic cell vaccination. Study details: Patients received autologous tumor lysate-pulsed dendritic cell vaccination between about 2003 and 2013.

Primers: 60 V beta forward and 13 J beta reverse. The data were produced by immunoSEQ multiplex PCR, yet TCRdb's version contains in-frame clones alone and is incomplete. Of about 87,000 clones in the sample, around 90% were seen once. Isocitrate dehydrogenase mutation was absent in all glioblastoma patients. PBMC sampling occurred before vaccination, two weeks after the third dose, and at progression. Losses at the gene ends were 7 bases for V and 0 bases for J; bases not matched to a gene: 6. This CDR3 is 15 amino acids long. Germline V gene lookup returns CDR1 LNHDA and CDR2 SQIVND (reference sequence).

The genes are TRBV19 and TRBJ1-5, with 7 nucleotides matching TRBD1. The sequencing used blood, collected before dendritic cell vaccination. This receptor was identified in a human donor with glioblastoma. CDR3 amino acids: CASKGGQLSNQPQHF. The CDR3 nucleotides are TGTGCCAGTAAAGGGGGCCAGCTTAGCAATCAGCCCCAGCATTTT.